This T cell receptor (beta chain) is from a study of cytomegalovirus exposure and HLA in healthy donors. Whole-study context: Genetic ancestry analysis placed around four fifths of the roughly 400 donors that were genotyped in the Caucasian-associated cluster.

PCR involved 60 Vbeta and 13 Jbeta primers. Profiled with immunoSEQ multiplex PCR; TCRdb holds only in-frame clones, not every one. The repertoire holds around 190,000 clones, with about four fifths as singletons. Each donor was nominally healthy when sampled (though unrecorded immune exposures were likely). The specimen sequenced was PBMCs. The TCR comes from a woman in her thirties or forties in good health and CMV-seronegative.

The CDR3 protein is CASSPPGTLTYGYTF. The CDR3 region has the DNA TGTGCCAGCAGCCCGCCCGGGACTCTCACCTATGGCTACACCTTC. J is TRBJ1-2 and V is TRBV5-6; perhaps TRBD1 as D (5 bases). CDR1 and CDR2 (germline): SGHDT, YYEEEE. The CDR3 contains 15 residues. The V gene lost 4 bases and the J gene lost 4 bases, with 17 bases spanning the gap.